Listed here are 20 T cell receptor delta chains from one sample, sequenced in a study of γδ T cells in repeated Plasmodium falciparum infection. TCRdb made new clone calls on the multiplex PCR reads using CATT. The table includes 90,000 to 95,000 delta-chain clones, 0.9% to 1% detected once. Bulk repertoires came from Vgamma9/Vdelta2+ or Vdelta2-negative gammadelta T cells flow-sorted from PBMC. Sequenced sample: gamma-delta T cells from blood. Receptors were obtained from a pool of human donors (malaria-infected and uninfected, not separated).

This clone occurred a few times. The translation of this DNA and the TCRdb protein of a much larger clone differ at residue 10, probably owing to a read error; the protein shown here is translated from the DNA. This sequence joins TRDV2 and TRDJ3; weak D call: TRDD3 (6 bases). Since TCRdb gives no J gene, matching the DNA to germline was used here to assign it. The CDR3 runs 18 residues. Germline CDR1 reads GEAIGNYY; CDR2 reads EKD. V lost 8 bases and J lost 2, with 21 bases in between. The CDR3 sequence is CAYTLLGSSPWDTRQMFF. As DNA, the CDR3 is TGTGCCTATACTCTCCTGGGGTCCAGCCCCTGGGACACCCGACAGATGTTTTTC.

The sample holds a few counts of this clone. TCRdb shows a much larger clone's protein in place of this DNA's translation, and the two differ at residue 6, likely through a read error; the protein shown is translated from the DNA. The chain employs TRDV1 and TRDJ2, with D unresolved. This CDR3 region has 12 residues. CDR1 and CDR2 (germline): TSWWSYY, QGS. V was clipped by 9 bases and J by 4 bases, with 9 bases between them. CDR3 bases: TGTGCTCTCGCCGCGAGGACAGCACAACTCTTCTTT. Protein sequence: CALAARTAQLFF.

This clone was seen repeatedly, ten times or more. The chain joins TRDV1 to TRDJ1; no definite D call. The CDR3 extends over 19 amino acids. V shed 2 bases and J shed 0 bases, with 22 bases lying between them. Germline loops: CDR1 TSWWSYY, CDR2 QGS. CDR3 nucleotide sequence: TGTGCTCTTGGGGAAAAAGAGGGGCGTCTAAACTCTTACACCGATAAACTCATCTTT. Amino acids: CALGEKEGRLNSYTDKLIF.

A note on this clone: Given a far larger clone just one base away, this is likely a sequencing read error. Distinct nucleotide sequences in the sample also encode this CDR3. The chain couples TRDV1 to TRDJ1, with 12 bases aligning to TRDD3. The CDR3 spans 24 residues. Looked up from germline, CDR1 is TSWWSYY and CDR2 is QGS. Trimming removed 0 bases from V and 6 bases from J; junction bases left unmatched: 29. The CDR3 region is CALGELPYPNWGILRERRRNKLIF. CDR3 DNA: TGTGCTCTTGGGGAACTCCCCTACCCTAACTGGGGGATACTACGTGAGCGTAGAAGAAATAAACTCATCTTT.

This clone showed up just a few times. TCRdb assigns this DNA the protein of a much larger clone, which departs from its translation at residue 11; this likely reflects a read error, and the protein shown comes from translating the DNA. The V call is TRDV1, the J call TRDJ1; D gene uncertain. The J gene, missing from TCRdb, was assigned here through DNA to germline matching. The germline CDR1 and CDR2 sequences are TSWWSYY and QGS. The V gene lost 7 bases and the J gene lost 0 bases, with 36 bases spanning the gap. The CDR3 extends over 22 amino acids. In DNA form, the CDR3 reads TGTGCTCTTGAGGCCCCGCCGTCCCATACTAGGGGCCGACAACTGTACACCGATAAACTCATCTTT. It yields the protein CALEAPPSHTRGRQLYTDKLIF.

This clone was seen a handful of times. TCRdb pairs this DNA with a much larger clone's protein that differs at residue 6, likely a read error; the protein shown was translated from the DNA. The chain joins TRDV3 to TRDJ1; D not certain. The CDR3 is 13 residues long. CDR1 and CDR2 from the germline V gene are TVYSNPD and GDNSRS (reference sequence). The germline V and J ends were trimmed by 2 bases and 0 bases, with 10 bases remaining between them. CDR3 DNA sequence: TGTGCCTTTCGGCGCGGCTACACCGATAAACTCATCTTT. Its protein is CAFRRGYTDKLIF.

Concerning this clone: TCRdb shows a much larger clone's protein in place of this DNA's translation, and the two differ at residue 14, likely through a read error; the protein shown is translated from the DNA. The rearrangement uses TRDV1 and TRDJ1, with 7 bases aligning to TRDD2. TCRdb gives no J gene; it was assigned here by matching the DNA to germline. Per the germline V gene, CDR1 is TSWWSYY and CDR2 is QGS. V was pared by 2 bases and J by 4 bases, with 19 bases of the junction left unmatched. CDR3 length equals 19 residues. The CDR3 spells CALGEGYSYLYPQHDKLIF. CDR3 DNA sequence: TGTGCTCTTGGGGAAGGCTATTCCTACCTTTACCCGCAACACGATAAACTCATCTTT.

Many counts were recorded for this clone. A far larger clone is a single base away, which makes a read error likely. The same CDR3 is also encoded by other DNA sequences in this sample. The chain employs TRDV1 and TRDJ1, with D perhaps matching TRDD2 or TRDD3 (5 bases each). The CDR3 is made up of 18 amino acids. The germline CDR1 and CDR2 sequences are TSWWSYY and QGS. The chain's CDR3 is CALGDFPPFPGRTDKLIF. DNA for the CDR3: TGTGCCCTTGGGGACTTTCCACCGTTTCCTGGTCGAACCGATAAACTCATCTTT.

With regard to this clone: A read error is likely here: a far larger clone is one base away. This specimen includes other DNA sequences encoding the same CDR3. The chain carries TRDV1 and TRDJ1, with a possible D match to TRDD3 (5 bases). The J gene, left out of TCRdb, was set here by checking the DNA against germline. Germline CDR1 and CDR2: TSWWSYY and QGS. The CDR3 runs to 18 residues. CDR3 region: CALGEFRPRYWYTDKLIF. CDR3 in DNA: TGCGCTCTTGGGGAATTTAGACCCCGCTATTGGTACACCGATAAACTCATCTTT.

This clone showed up just a few times. This DNA translates differently at residue 18 from the TCRdb protein, which is that of a much larger clone; a read error is likely, and the protein shown is the DNA's own translation. The chain employs TRDV1 and TRDJ1; 7 nucleotides align to TRDD3. As TCRdb names no J gene, one was assigned here on the basis of a DNA match to germline. From germline, CDR1 is TSWWSYY and CDR2 QGS. The length of the CDR3 is 21 residues. In DNA, the CDR3 is TGTGCTCTTGGGGAACCCACTCCGATACTGGGGACGCGAATTGGCACCGATAGACTCATCTTT. This translates into CALGEPTPILGTRIGTDRLIF.

A few counts support this clone. TCRdb's protein, taken from a much larger clone, differs from this DNA's translation at residue 5, likely owing to a read error; the protein displayed comes from the DNA. The chain joins TRDV1 to TRDJ1, with TRDD3 matching 7 bases. TCRdb lists no J gene, so it was determined here by aligning the DNA to germline. V was pared by 5 bases and J by 9 bases, with 18 bases of the junction left unmatched. Germline assignment: CDR1 TSWWSYY and CDR2 QGS. CDR3 length: 16 amino acids. CDR3 in amino acids: CALGYNEGWGVRELIF. CDR3 in DNA: TGTGCTCTTGGGTACAATGAAGGCTGGGGGGTTAGGGAACTCATCTTT.

This clone was seen ten or more times. This DNA's translation differs at residue 17 from TCRdb's protein, which comes from a much larger clone; a read error is likely, and the protein shown is translated from the DNA. The V gene call is TRDV2, and the J gene call is absent; the table's D call, TRDD3, has no DNA check behind it. This CDR3 has 18 amino acids. CDR1 is GEAIGNYY, CDR2 EKD, per germline. CDR3 nucleotides: TGTGCCTGTGACACCGTCGGACTGCGGGACCGTAATTTCGATAAACTCACCTTT. Translating gives CACDTVGLRDRNFDKLTF.

In the case of this clone: The translation of this DNA and the TCRdb protein of a much larger clone differ at residue 10, probably owing to a read error; the protein shown here is translated from the DNA. This rearrangement joins TRDV1 to TRDJ1; 8 positions agree with TRDD3. TCRdb offers no J gene call, so here the DNA was matched to germline to obtain one. Germline CDR1 and CDR2: TSWWSYY and QGS. J lost 0 bases, V lost 0 bases, and 21 bases had no gene match. This CDR3 contains 22 residues. Here the CDR3 DNA reads TGTGCTCTTGGGGAACTAAGACTGACCCTCTGGGGGAAAACTAGCTACACCGATAAACTCATCTTT. Its translation is CALGELRLTLWGKTSYTDKLIF.

For this clone: Only one base separates this from a far larger clonotype, so it likely reflects a read error. The same CDR3 is also encoded by other DNA sequences in this sample. This rearrangement joins TRDV1 to TRDJ1; maybe TRDD2 (6 bases). No J gene was available from TCRdb, and it was assigned here by a germline match of the DNA. CDR3 length: 13 amino acids. Germline V lookup: CDR1 TSWWSYY, CDR2 QGS. CDR3 region: CALRPSLTDKLIF. CDR3 sequence (DNA): TGCGCTCTGCGGCCTTCCCTGACCGATAAACTCATCTTT.

This clone was picked up many times. In the same sample, other DNA sequences code for this CDR3. The genes are TRDV1 and TRDJ1, with D perhaps matching TRDD2 (7 bases). The CDR3 length is 20 residues. With 2 bases removed from V and 0 bases from J, the gap between germline ends came to 25 bases. Germline V gene data show CDR1 as TSWWSYY and CDR2 as QGS. As DNA, the CDR3 is TGTGCTCTTGGGGAAAGTTCCTACTCTGGGGATCCAGCTTACACCGATAAACTCATCTTT. This sequence encodes CALGESSYSGDPAYTDKLIF.

Only a few counts were recorded for this clone. The TCRdb protein, from a much larger clone, departs from this DNA's translation at residue 6, likely by read error; the protein shown derives from the DNA. As DNA, the CDR3 is TGTGCTCTTGGGGAACCCCATCCTCCACTGGATACCGATAAACTCATCTTT. Its protein product is CALGEPHPPLDTDKLIF. The chain uses TRDV1 and TRDJ1; tentatively, D is TRDD3 (5 bases). The ends were cut back, 1 base at V and 2 bases at J, with 17 bases in the middle. CDR1 is TSWWSYY, CDR2 QGS, per germline. This CDR3 is 17 amino acids long.

To note about this clone: This DNA's translation and the protein TCRdb lists, from a much larger clone, do not match at residue 4, likely due to a read error; the protein shown is translated from the DNA. The rearrangement links TRDV2 to TRDJ1; weak D call: TRDD2 (5 bases). The J gene is not listed in TCRdb, so it was assigned here from a DNA match to germline. The CDR3 sequence is 13 residues long. Germline V CDR1 and CDR2: GEAIGNYY, EKD. The germline V and J ends were trimmed by 6 bases and 2 bases, with 12 bases remaining between them. CDR3 DNA sequence: TGTGCCTGTAATCCCCTTCGGACCGATAAACTCATCTTT. It encodes CACNPLRTDKLIF.

This clone showed up many times. The gene calls are TRDV2 and TRDJ1; 9 bases are a match to TRDD3. CDR1 and CDR2 (germline): GEAIGNYY, EKD. Trimming took 0 bases from V and 0 from J; bases not matched to a gene: 7. The CDR3 contains 17 residues. CDR3 coding DNA: TGTGCCTGTGACACCGTGGGGGATAGGACGTACACCGATAAACTCATCTTT. It specifies CACDTVGDRTYTDKLIF.

This clone showed up just a few times. TCRdb's protein for this DNA is that of a much larger clone and differs from the translation at residue 10, likely a read error; the protein shown is the DNA translation. The CDR3 DNA sequence: TGTGCCTGTGACACCGGACTGGTGGGGGGTTTGGACCCCGATAAACTCATCTTT. Translated: CACDTGLVGGLDPDKLIF. The chain is built from TRDV2 and TRDJ1; D may be TRDD3 (6 bases). Since TCRdb gives no J gene, matching the DNA to germline was used here to assign it. V was shortened by 0 bases and J by 3 bases, with 22 bases between the two germline ends. CDR1 is GEAIGNYY, CDR2 EKD, per germline. The CDR3 totals 18 residues.

This clone was seen only a few times. A far larger clone is a single base away, which makes a read error likely. This CDR3 is also generated by other DNA sequences in the sample. This sequence joins TRDV1 and TRDJ1, with D possibly being TRDD3 (6 bases). TCRdb offers no J gene call, so here the DNA was matched to germline to obtain one. The CDR3 loop spans 19 amino acids. The germline gives CDR1 TSWWSYY, CDR2 QGS. V lost 3 bases, J lost 2 bases, and 25 bases lay in between. The CDR3 loop reads CALGELAPPWGHRTDKLIF. The CDR3 nucleotides are TGTGCTCTTGGGGAGCTAGCCCCTCCCTGGGGTCATCGGACCGATAAACTCATCTTT.